This section outlines one TCR beta chain sequence together with its context. Its antigen is unidentified. The data were taken from a study of synovial regulatory T cells in juvenile arthritis. Study-level results: Compared with other blood Treg cells, inflammation-associated Treg cells had reduced TCR diversity.

Sequencing was performed with immunoSEQ multiplex PCR; in TCRdb, only in-frame clones are kept and a portion is missing. The table for this sample gives 7,500 to 10,000 clones. In germline, CDR1 is SGHDT, CDR2 YYEEEE. The CDR3 is made up of 13 amino acids. There is no recorded DNA. The sequence was collected from a donor aged 2-30 years with juvenile idiopathic arthritis. The chain carries TRBV5-6 and TRBJ1-2; TCRdb's D call of TRBD1 is untestable without DNA. Sequences were obtained from Treg cells from blood. Specified subset: remaining (HLA-DR-negative) circulating blood Treg cells. This chain's CDR3 is CASSSSGELGYTF.